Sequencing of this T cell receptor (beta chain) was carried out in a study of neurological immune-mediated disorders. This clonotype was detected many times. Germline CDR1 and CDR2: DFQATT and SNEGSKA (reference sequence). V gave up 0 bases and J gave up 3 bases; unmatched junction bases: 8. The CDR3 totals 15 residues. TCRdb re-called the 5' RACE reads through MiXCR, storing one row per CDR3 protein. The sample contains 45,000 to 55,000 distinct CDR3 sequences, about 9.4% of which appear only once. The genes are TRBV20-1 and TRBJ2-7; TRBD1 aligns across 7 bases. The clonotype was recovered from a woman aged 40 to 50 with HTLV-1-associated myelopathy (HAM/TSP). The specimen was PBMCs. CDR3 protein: CSARDSQTGSYEQYF. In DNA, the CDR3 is TGCAGTGCTAGAGATTCGCAGACAGGGAGCTACGAGCAGTACTTC.